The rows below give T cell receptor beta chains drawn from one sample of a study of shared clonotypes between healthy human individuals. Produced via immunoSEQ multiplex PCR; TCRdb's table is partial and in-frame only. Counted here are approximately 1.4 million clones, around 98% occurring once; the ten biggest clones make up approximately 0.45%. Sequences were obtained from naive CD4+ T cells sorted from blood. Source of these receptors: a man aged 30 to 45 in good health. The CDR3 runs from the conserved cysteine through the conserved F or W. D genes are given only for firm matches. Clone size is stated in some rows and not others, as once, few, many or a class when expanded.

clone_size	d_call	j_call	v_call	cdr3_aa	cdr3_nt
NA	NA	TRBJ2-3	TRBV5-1	CASSGLDSDTQYF	TGCGCCAGCAGTGGACTCGACTCAGATACGCAGTATTTT
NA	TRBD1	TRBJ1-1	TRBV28	CASRGTGNTEAFF	TGTGCCAGCAGAGGGACAGGGAACACTGAAGCTTTCTTT
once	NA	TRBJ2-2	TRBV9	CASSVDPPGQAGTGELFF	TGTGCCAGCAGCGTAGACCCTCCTGGCCAGGCGGGCACCGGGGAGCTGTTTTTT
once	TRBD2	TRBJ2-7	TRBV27	CASSFIAGISYEQYF	TGTGCCAGCAGTTTTATAGCGGGCATCTCCTACGAGCAGTACTTC
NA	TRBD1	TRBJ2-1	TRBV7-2	CASSLERQGYEQFF	TGTGCCAGCAGCTTAGAACGACAGGGGTATGAGCAGTTCTTC
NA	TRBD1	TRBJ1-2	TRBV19	CASSLVPSWTGSYGYTF	TGTGCCAGTAGTTTAGTCCCCTCCTGGACAGGGAGCTATGGCTACACCTTC
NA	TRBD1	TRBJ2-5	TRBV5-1	CASSAGQVYQETQYF	TGCGCCAGCAGCGCCGGACAGGTGTACCAAGAGACCCAGTACTTC
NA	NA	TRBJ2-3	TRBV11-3	CACSKQETDTQYF	TGTGCCTGCTCGAAACAGGAAACAGATACGCAGTATTTT
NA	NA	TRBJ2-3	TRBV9	CASSVGSPVGDTQYF	TGTGCCAGCAGCGTAGGTAGCCCAGTCGGGGATACGCAGTATTTT
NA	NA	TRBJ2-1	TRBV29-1	CSVTPPSCENEQFF	TGCAGCGTGACCCCCCCGTCATGTGAGAATGAGCAGTTCTTC
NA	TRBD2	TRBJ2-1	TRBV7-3	CASSPRGSGSPSSSYNEQFF	TGTGCCAGCAGCCCCCGTGGTAGCGGGAGCCCCTCCAGCTCCTACAATGAGCAGTTCTTC
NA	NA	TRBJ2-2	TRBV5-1	CASSSRAGTNTGELFF	TGCGCCAGCAGCTCCAGAGCGGGTACGAACACCGGGGAGCTGTTTTTT
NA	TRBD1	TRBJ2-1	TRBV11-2	CASSFTGGFINNEQFF	TGTGCCAGCAGTTTTACAGGGGGCTTTATTAACAATGAGCAGTTCTTC
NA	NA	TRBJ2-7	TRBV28	CASSLSVTYEQYF	TGTGCCAGCAGTTTATCCGTAACCTACGAGCAGTACTTC
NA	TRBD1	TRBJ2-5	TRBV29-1	CSVRQGQETQYF	TGCAGCGTCAGACAGGGTCAAGAGACCCAGTACTTC
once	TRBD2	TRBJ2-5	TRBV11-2	CASSPAGRNQETQYF	TGTGCCAGCAGCCCAGCGGGACGAAATCAAGAGACCCAGTACTTC
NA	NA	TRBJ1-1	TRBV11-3	CASSLAGVNTEAFF	TGTGCCAGCAGCTTAGCAGGCGTCAACACTGAAGCTTTCTTT
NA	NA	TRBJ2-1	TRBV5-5	CASSFLVRVGPRNEQFF	TGTGCCAGCAGCTTTTTAGTTCGGGTGGGGCCACGCAATGAGCAGTTCTTC
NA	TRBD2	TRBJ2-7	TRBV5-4	CASSLDFGGSSYEQYF	TGTGCCAGCAGCTTGGATTTCGGCGGGAGCTCCTACGAGCAGTACTTC
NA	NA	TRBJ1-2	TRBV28	CASRSTGRGYTF	TGTGCCAGCAGGTCGACAGGTCGAGGCTACACCTTC
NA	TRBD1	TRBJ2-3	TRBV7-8	CASSSDRGIRNTQYF	TGTGCCAGCAGCTCGGACAGGGGAATTCGTAATACGCAGTATTTT
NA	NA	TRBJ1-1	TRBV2	CASSEASMNTEAFF	TGTGCCAGCAGTGAAGCATCAATGAACACTGAAGCTTTCTTT
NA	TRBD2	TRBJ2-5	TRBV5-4	CASSFPGGGGNGTQYF	TGTGCCAGCAGCTTCCCCGGGGGGGGTGGCAATGGGACCCAGTACTTC
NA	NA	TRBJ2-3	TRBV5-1	CASRRGLTDTQYF	TGCGCCAGCAGGAGAGGCCTCACAGATACGCAGTATTTT
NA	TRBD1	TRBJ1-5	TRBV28	CASSLRGTVYSNQPQHF	TGTGCCAGCAGTTTACGGGGGACAGTTTATAGCAATCAGCCCCAGCATTTT
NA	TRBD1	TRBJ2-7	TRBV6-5	CASRRRTGDSYEQYF	TGTGCCAGCAGGCGCCGGACAGGGGACTCCTACGAGCAGTACTTC
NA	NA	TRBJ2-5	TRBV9	CASSVIGGGETQYF	TGTGCCAGCAGCGTAATCGGAGGAGGGGAGACCCAGTACTTC
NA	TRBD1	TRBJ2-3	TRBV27	CASRSEGARWEDTQYF	TGTGCCAGCAGATCCGAGGGGGCTAGATGGGAGGATACGCAGTATTTT
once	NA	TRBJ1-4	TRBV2	CASRREAGSTNEKLFF	TGTGCCAGCAGGAGGGAGGCAGGGTCAACTAATGAAAAACTGTTTTTT
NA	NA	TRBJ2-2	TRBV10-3	CAISESGSTGELFF	TGTGCCATCAGTGAGTCCGGCAGCACGGGCGAGCTGTTTTTT